In this sample, the clone carrying this T cell receptor beta chain turned up once. Its target is not known. This record comes from a study of shared clonotypes between healthy human individuals. Findings and caveats of the study: In this cohort, only blood was sampled, and tissue repertoires likely differ.

Sequencing was performed with immunoSEQ multiplex PCR; in TCRdb, only in-frame clones are kept and a portion is missing. The sample has approximately 100,000 clones, about 66% seen once. The origin of this receptor is a woman in her twenties or thirties in good health. The specimen was memory CD8+ T cells sorted from blood. Subset given: CD45RO+ cells pooled with CCR7-negative TemRA cells.

The CDR3 DNA reads TGCAGCACCTTACAGGCGTCGGGGGATACGCAGTATTTT. Translation gives CSTLQASGDTQYF. V gene TRBV29-1 combines with J gene TRBJ2-3; perhaps D is TRBD1 or TRBD2 (5 bases each). Trimming took off 8 bases at V and 6 bases at J, with 18 bases between the two ends. This CDR3 is built from 13 residues. Germline V gene sequence: CDR1 SQVTM, CDR2 ANQGSEA.